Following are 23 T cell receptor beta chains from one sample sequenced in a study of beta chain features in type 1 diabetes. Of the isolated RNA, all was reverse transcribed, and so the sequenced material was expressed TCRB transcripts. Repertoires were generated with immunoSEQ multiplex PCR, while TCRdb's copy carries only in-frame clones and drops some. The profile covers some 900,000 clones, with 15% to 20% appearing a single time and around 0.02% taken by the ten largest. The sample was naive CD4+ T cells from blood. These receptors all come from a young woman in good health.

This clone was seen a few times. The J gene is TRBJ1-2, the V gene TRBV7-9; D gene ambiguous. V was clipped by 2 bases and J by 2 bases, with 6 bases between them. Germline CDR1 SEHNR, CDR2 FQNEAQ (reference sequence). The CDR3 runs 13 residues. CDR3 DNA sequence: TGTGCCAGCAGCTTATTGGGGAACTATGGCTACACCTTC. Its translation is CASSLLGNYGYTF.

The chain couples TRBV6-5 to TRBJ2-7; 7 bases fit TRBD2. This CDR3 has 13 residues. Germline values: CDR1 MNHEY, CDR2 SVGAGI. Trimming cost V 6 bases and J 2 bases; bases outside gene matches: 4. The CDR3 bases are TGTGCCAGCAGCCAGCGGGGTCCCTACGAGCAGTACTTC. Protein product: CASSQRGPYEQYF.

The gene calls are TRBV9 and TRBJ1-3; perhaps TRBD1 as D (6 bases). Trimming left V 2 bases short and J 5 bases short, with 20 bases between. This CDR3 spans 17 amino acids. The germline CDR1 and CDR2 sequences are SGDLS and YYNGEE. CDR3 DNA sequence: TGTGCCAGCAGCGTCGAACCCGGGACAAGCGGTCGAAACACCATATATTTT. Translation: CASSVEPGTSGRNTIYF.

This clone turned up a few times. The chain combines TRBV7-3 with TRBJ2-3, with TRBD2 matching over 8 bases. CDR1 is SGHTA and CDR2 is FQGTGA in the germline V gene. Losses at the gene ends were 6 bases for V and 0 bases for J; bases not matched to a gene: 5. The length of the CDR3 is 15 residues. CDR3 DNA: TGTGCCAGCAGTTCAGCGGGAGCTAGCACAGATACGCAGTATTTT. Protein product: CASSSAGASTDTQYF.

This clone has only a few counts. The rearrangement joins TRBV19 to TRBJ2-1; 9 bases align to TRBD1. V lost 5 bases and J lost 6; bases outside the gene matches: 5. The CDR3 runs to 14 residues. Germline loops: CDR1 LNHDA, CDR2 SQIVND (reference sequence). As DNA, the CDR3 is TGTGCCAGTAGTTGGGGACAGGGTGGCAATGAGCAGTTCTTC. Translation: CASSWGQGGNEQFF.

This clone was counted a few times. CDR3 protein: CASSGPLGGQGEQYF. DNA of the CDR3: TGTGCCAGTAGTGGTCCCCTCGGGGGGCAAGGCGAGCAGTACTTC. The J gene is TRBJ2-7, the V gene TRBV19; perhaps TRBD2 as D (7 bases). The V end was cut by 5 bases, the J end by 6 bases, with 20 bases between. CDR3 length equals 15 residues. Germline V gene lookup returns CDR1 LNHDA and CDR2 SQIVND (reference sequence).

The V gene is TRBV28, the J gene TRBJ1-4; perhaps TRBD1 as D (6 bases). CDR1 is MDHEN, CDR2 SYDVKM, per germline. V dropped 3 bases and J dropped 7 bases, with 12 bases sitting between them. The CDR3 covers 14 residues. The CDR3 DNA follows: TGTGCCAGCAGTTTGGGGCAGGGGTTTGAAAAACTGTTTTTT. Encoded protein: CASSLGQGFEKLFF.

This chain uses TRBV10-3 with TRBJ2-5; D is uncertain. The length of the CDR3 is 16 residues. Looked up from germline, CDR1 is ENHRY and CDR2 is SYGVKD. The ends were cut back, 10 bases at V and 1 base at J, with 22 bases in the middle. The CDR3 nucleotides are TGTGCCACCTCACCAAATATCGGACCCGCCCAAGAGACCCAGTACTTC. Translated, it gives CATSPNIGPAQETQYF.

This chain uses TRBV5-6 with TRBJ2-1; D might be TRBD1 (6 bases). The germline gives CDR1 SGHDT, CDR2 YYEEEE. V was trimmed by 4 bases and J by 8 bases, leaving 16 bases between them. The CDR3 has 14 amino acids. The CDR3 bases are TGTGCCAGCAGCCTAAGGACAGCTCGCTATGAGCAGTTCTTC. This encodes CASSLRTARYEQFF.

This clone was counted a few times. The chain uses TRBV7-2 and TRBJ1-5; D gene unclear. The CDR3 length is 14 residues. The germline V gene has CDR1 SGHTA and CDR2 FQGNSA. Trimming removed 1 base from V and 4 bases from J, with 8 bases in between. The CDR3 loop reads CASSLGVGNQPQHF. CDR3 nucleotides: TGTGCCAGCAGCTTAGGGGTAGGGAATCAGCCCCAGCATTTT. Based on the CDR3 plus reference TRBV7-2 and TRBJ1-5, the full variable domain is GAGVSQSPSNKVTEKGKDVELRCDPISGHTALYWYRQSLGQGLEFLIYFQGNSAPDKSGLPSDRFSAERTGGSVSTLTIQRTQQEDSAVYLCASSLGVGNQPQHFGDGTRLSIL.

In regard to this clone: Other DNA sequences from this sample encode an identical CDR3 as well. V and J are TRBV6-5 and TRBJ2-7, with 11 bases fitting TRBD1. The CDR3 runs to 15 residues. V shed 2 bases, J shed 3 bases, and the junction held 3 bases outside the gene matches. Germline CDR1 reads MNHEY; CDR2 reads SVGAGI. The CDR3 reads CASSYSGTGGYEQYF. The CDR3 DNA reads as TGTGCCAGCAGTTACAGCGGGACAGGGGGCTACGAGCAGTACTTC.

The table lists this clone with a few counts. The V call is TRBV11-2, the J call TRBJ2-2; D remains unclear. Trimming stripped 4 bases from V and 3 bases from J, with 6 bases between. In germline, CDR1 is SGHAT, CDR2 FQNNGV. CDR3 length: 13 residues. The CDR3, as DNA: TGTGCCAGCAGCTCATTCCACACCGGGGAGCTGTTTTTT. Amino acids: CASSSFHTGELFF.

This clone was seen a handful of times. The CDR3 nucleotides read TGTGCCAGCAGCACGGCAACTAATGAAAAACTGTTTTTT. This sequence encodes CASSTATNEKLFF. V gene TRBV28 combines with J gene TRBJ1-4, with D unclear. The CDR3 sequence is 13 residues long. V dropped 6 bases and J dropped 0 bases, with 5 bases sitting between them. From germline, CDR1 is MDHEN and CDR2 SYDVKM. Full variable domain (remainder filled in from reference TRBV28 and TRBJ1-4): DVKVTQSSRYLVKRTGEKVFLECVQDMDHENMFWYRQDPGLGLRLIYFSYDVKMKEKGDIPEGYSVSREKKERFSLILESASTNQTSMYLCASSTATNEKLFFGSGTQLSVL.

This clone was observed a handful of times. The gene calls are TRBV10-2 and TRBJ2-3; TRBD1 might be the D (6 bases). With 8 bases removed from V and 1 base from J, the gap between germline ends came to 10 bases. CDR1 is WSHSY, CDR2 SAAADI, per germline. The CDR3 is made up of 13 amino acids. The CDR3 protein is CASREGGTDTQYF. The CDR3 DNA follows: TGCGCCAGCCGAGAGGGGGGCACAGATACGCAGTATTTT.

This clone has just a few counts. CDR3 coding DNA: TGTGCCAGCAGCTTATTGCGGGACAGGGGGAACACTGAAGCTTTCTTT. Its translation is CASSLLRDRGNTEAFF. The V call is TRBV7-9, the J call TRBJ1-1; 10 bases are a match to TRBD1. The germline V gene encodes CDR1 SEHNR and CDR2 FQNEAQ (reference sequence). The junction had 4 bases not matched to a gene; V was cut back by 2 bases and J by 1 base. The CDR3 contains 16 residues.

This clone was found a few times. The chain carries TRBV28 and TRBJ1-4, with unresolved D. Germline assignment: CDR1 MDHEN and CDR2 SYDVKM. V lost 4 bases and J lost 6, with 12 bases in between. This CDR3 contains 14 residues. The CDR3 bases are TGTGCCAGCAGTTCGGTCAGTGACCATGAAAAACTGTTTTTT. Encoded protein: CASSSVSDHEKLFF.

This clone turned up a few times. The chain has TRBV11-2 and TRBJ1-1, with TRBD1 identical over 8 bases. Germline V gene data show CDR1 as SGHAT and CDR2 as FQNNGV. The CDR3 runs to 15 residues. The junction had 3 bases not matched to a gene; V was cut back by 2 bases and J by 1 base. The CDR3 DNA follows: TGTGCCAGCAGCTTACAGGGGGCTGCGAACACTGAAGCTTTCTTT. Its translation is CASSLQGAANTEAFF.

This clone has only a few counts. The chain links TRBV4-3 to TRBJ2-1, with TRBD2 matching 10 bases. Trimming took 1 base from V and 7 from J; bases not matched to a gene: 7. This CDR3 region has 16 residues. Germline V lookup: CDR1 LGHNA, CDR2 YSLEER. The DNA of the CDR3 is TGCGCCAGCAGCCAAGCTGGGTCTAGCGGGAGTAATGAGCAGTTCTTC. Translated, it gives CASSQAGSSGSNEQFF.

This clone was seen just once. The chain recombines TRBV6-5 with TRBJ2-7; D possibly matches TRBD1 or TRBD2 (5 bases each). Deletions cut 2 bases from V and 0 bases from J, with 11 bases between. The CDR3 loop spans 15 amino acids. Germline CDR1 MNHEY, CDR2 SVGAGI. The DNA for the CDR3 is TGTGCCAGCAGTTACCAAGAGGGGAGCTCCTACGAGCAGTACTTC. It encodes CASSYQEGSSYEQYF.

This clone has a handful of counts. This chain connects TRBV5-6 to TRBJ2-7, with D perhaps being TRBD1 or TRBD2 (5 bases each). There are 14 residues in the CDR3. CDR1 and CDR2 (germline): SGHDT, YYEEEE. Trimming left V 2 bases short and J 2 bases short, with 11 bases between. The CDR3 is CASSLSGGTYEQYF. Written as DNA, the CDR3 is TGTGCCAGCAGCTTAAGTGGGGGAACCTACGAGCAGTACTTC.

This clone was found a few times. Here the CDR3 DNA reads TGTGCCAGCAGTTACATGGGACAGGTGGGAGGACAGCCCCAGCATTTT. It specifies CASSYMGQVGGQPQHF. The chain recombines TRBV6-6 with TRBJ1-5; 8 bases match TRBD1. V lost 2 bases, J lost 7 bases, and 10 bases stayed unmatched. The CDR3 length is 16 residues. CDR1 is MNHNY, CDR2 SVGAGI, per germline (reference sequence).

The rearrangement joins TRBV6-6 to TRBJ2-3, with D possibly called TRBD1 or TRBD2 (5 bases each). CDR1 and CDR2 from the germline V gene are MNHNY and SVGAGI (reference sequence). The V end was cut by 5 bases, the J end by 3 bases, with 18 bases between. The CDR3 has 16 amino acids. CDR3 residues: CASSARGRAGTDTQYF. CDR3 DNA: TGTGCCAGCAGTGCCCGGGGCAGGGCCGGTACAGATACGCAGTATTTT.

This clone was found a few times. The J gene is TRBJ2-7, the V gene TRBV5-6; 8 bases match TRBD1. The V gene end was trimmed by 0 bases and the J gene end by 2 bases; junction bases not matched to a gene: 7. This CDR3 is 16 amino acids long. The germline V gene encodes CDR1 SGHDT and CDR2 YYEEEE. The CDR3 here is CASSLAERTGTYEQYF. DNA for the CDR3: TGTGCCAGCAGCTTGGCCGAACGGACAGGGACCTACGAGCAGTACTTC.